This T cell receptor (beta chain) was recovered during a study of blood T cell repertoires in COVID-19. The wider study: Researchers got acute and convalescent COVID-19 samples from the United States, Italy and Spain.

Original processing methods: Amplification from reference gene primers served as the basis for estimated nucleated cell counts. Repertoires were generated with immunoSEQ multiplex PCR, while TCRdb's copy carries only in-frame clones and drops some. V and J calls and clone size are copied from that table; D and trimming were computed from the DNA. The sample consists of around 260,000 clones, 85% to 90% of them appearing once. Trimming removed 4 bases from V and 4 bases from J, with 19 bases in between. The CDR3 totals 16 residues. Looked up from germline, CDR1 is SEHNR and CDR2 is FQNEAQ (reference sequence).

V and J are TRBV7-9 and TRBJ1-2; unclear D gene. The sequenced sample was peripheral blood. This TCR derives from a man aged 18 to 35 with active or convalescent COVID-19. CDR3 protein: CASSSSGRSSSYGYTF. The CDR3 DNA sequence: TGTGCCAGCAGCTCATCTGGGAGAAGTTCCTCCTATGGCTACACCTTC.